These T cell receptor beta chains were read from a single sample in a study of T cells in Graves' hyperthyroidism and ophthalmopathy. TCRdb called the multiplex PCR reads again in MiXCR, with one record for every CDR3 protein. Here the sample spans about 660,000 distinct CDR3 sequences, 45% being singletons. Sequencing used peripheral blood or thyroid tissue (not recorded which). Receptor source: an adult man with Graves' disease, either hyperthyroidism or ophthalmopathy (not recorded which). CDR3s include the opening cysteine and the closing phenylalanine or tryptophan. A D gene is named only where the DNA matches it firmly. For some rows the clone size is stated as once, few or many, or as a class when expanded; others skip it.

j_call,d_call,v_call,clone_size,cdr3_nt,cdr3_aa
TRBJ2-5,TRBD2,TRBV20-1,.,TGCAGTGCTAGAGGTGGCGGGAGCGGAGAGACCCAGTGCTTC,CSARGGGSGETQCF
TRBJ1-4,.,TRBV19,few,TGTGCCAGTAGGGTGAGAGCAACTAATGAAAAACTGTTTTTT,CASRVRATNEKLFF
TRBJ2-2,TRBD2,TRBV10-1,.,TGCGCCAGCAGTGAGACTAGCGATCCCACCGGGGAGCTGTTTTTT,CASSETSDPTGELFF
TRBJ2-7,TRBD2,TRBV20-1,.,TGCAGTGCTGGAGTCGGGACTAGCGGGACTCCTGCCTACGAGCAGTACTTC,CSAGVGTSGTPAYEQYF
TRBJ1-1,.,TRBV7-2,.,TGTGCCAGCAGCCAGGCCGGGGGCCGAATTTTGGCTTTCTTT,CASSQAGGRILAFF
TRBJ1-1,.,TRBV2,once,TGTGCCAGCACGCCCGGCAGAGGGACTGAAGCTTTCTTT,CASTPGRGTEAFF
TRBJ2-7,TRBD2,TRBV20-1,.,TGCAGTGCTGGGGACCCCGGGACTAGGATGAACGAGCAGTACTTC,CSAGDPGTRMNEQYF
TRBJ1-2,.,TRBV20-1,.,TGCAGTGCTAGTGGGCGGCGGGGGCGAGACTATGGCTACACCTTC,CSASGRRGRDYGYTF
TRBJ1-3,.,TRBV19,few,TGTGCCAGTAGGGTGACAGCTGGAAACACCATATATTTT,CASRVTAGNTIYF
TRBJ2-7,TRBD1,TRBV12-3/TRBV12-4,few,TGTGCCAGCAGTCCCCAGGGACAGGGGGCCCGCGAGCAGTACTTC,CASSPQGQGAREQYF
TRBJ1-6,.,TRBV25-1,.,TGTGCCAGCAGTTACTCGCTTCAGGGGAGCATTTTAACACCCCTCCACTTT,CASSYSLQGSILTPLHF
TRBJ1-5,.,TRBV2,many,TGTGCCAGCAGCGGGACCCCAGGGAGGGATAGCAATCAGCCCCAGCATTTT,CASSGTPGRDSNQPQHF
TRBJ2-7,TRBD1,TRBV20-1,.,TGCAGTGCTAGAGTGGACAGGGCAGAGAACGAGCAGTACTTC,CSARVDRAENEQYF
TRBJ2-7,.,TRBV2,many,TGTGCCAGCGGGCGACAAGCCTACGAGCAGTACTTC,CASGRQAYEQYF
TRBJ2-7,TRBD2,TRBV12-3/TRBV12-4,.,TGTGCCAGCAGTGAAGGGGACTACTACGAGCAGTACTTC,CASSEGDYYEQYF
TRBJ2-6,.,TRBV20-1,.,TGCAGTGCTAGAGCTCCTCAGGGAAGGAGCACTGAAGCTTTC,CSARAPQGRSTEAF
TRBJ2-2,TRBD1,TRBV10-2,few,TGCGCCAGCAGTCGAACCGGGACAGCGAACACCGGGGAGCTGTTTTTT,CASSRTGTANTGELFF
TRBJ1-1,.,TRBV7-6,.,TGTGCCAGCAGCCCGCGTCGGAACCTGAACACTGAAGCTTTCTTT,CASSPRRNLNTEAFF
TRBJ1-4,TRBD1,TRBV7-9,.,TGTGCCAGCAAACCATCCAGCGGGACAGGGAATGAAAAACTGTTTTTT,CASKPSSGTGNEKLFF
TRBJ1-1,.,TRBV29-1,many,TGCAGCGTTGACGGGGAGGTGGCTTTCTTT,CSVDGEVAFF
TRBJ1-5,.,TRBV20-1,.,TGCAGTGCTAGAATAATAGGGAGCAATCAGCCCCAGCATTTT,CSARIIGSNQPQHF
TRBJ2-7,TRBD2,TRBV7-2,.,TGTGCCAGCAGCTTAGAGGACCTACTAGCGGAGTCCTACGAGCAGTACTTC,CASSLEDLLAESYEQYF
TRBJ1-3,.,TRBV7-9,many,TGTGCCAGCAGCTTAGGCGGGCCGCCGGGAAACACCATATATTTT,CASSLGGPPGNTIYF
TRBJ2-2,.,TRBV7-8,.,TGTGCCAGCAGCTTACGTGGGGGAGCAACCACCGGGGAGCTGTTTTTT,CASSLRGGATTGELFF
TRBJ1-6,TRBD1,TRBV25-1,.,TGTGCCAGCACCCTGGGGGGGACAGCGACTTCACCCCTCCACTTT,CASTLGGTATSPLHF
TRBJ1-1,.,TRBV29-1,.,TGCAGCTTAGGGGCGGGGAACACTGAAGCTTTCTTT,CSLGAGNTEAFF
TRBJ1-5,.,TRBV24-1,.,TGTGCCACCAGTGATTATGGGGTCCCTCAGCCCCAGCATTTT,CATSDYGVPQPQHF
TRBJ1-1,.,TRBV29-1,many,TGCAGCGTTACTGGGGGGCGCGGGAACACTGAAGCTTTCTTT,CSVTGGRGNTEAFF
TRBJ2-3,.,TRBV29-1,.,TGCAGCGTTGAAGATTATAGCGTCCGCGATACGCAGTATTTT,CSVEDYSVRDTQYF
TRBJ1-5,.,TRBV7-9,.,TGTGCCAGCAGCGAGTCGAACAATCAGCCCCAGCATTTT,CASSESNNQPQHF
TRBJ1-2,.,TRBV10-3,.,TGTGCCATCAGTGATCCAGACCCCTCTCTCCATGGCTACACCTTC,CAISDPDPSLHGYTF
TRBJ1-1,.,TRBV9,many,TGTGCCAGCAGCGTAGAGGGTTGGAGCACTGAAGCTTTCTTT,CASSVEGWSTEAFF